The entry below gives a single TCR beta chain sequence along with its context. Antigen unknown. This sample was included in a study of CD8+ T cells in alopecia areata. Study-wide context: Treated patients took oral tofacitinib at 5 to 10 mg twice daily. Broader study findings: Many of the expanded lesional clones endured in scalp and blood while on tofacitinib. Compared with mice, patients displayed less clear TCR sharing, possibly for HLA-related reasons.

Extracted from the samples, RNA was reverse transcribed into cDNA to serve as the sequencing template. TCRdb's copy holds only in-frame clones and misses some; the assay was immunoSEQ multiplex PCR. The sample gives 120,000 or so clones, around 60% of which show up once; around 5.4% is in the top ten. The CDR3 length is 16 residues. The V segment lost 5 bases and the J segment 3 bases; nucleotides outside the gene matches: 10. The germline V gene has CDR1 MNHEY and CDR2 SMNVEV (reference sequence). Treatment of the sample: oral pan-JAK inhibitor, 5-10 mg twice daily. Alopecia areata patients provided lesional scalp punch biopsies and peripheral blood, both collected for the study.

The source of this sequence is a human donor with alopecia areata. The sequenced sample was CD4+ T cells sorted from blood, obtained at week 4, from a patient treated with tofacitinib. The gene calls are TRBV27 and TRBJ2-3; 8 nucleotides agree with TRBD2. This chain's CDR3 is CASSALRAGATDTQYF. The CDR3 DNA reads as TGTGCCAGCAGTGCCCTAAGAGCGGGGGCAACAGATACGCAGTATTTT.